Each of the 25 T cell receptor beta chains below was sequenced from the same sample in a study of T cells in tuberculosis. This table comes from immunoSEQ multiplex PCR, and its TCRdb copy is limited to in-frame clones, with some not included. Here the sample spans 37,000 or so clones, 94% being singletons. Sequenced: PBMCs. These receptors came from a donor aged 10-29 years with latent tuberculosis or without tuberculosis infection. Some clones in this sample may be carry-over from other donors' samples.

This clone has a single count. The chain joins TRBV27 to TRBJ1-5; D is unclear. Germline V gives CDR1 MNHEY, CDR2 SMNVEV (reference sequence). V shed 3 bases and J shed 4 bases, with 7 bases lying between them. This CDR3 has 13 residues. The CDR3 coding sequence is TGTGCCAGCAGTTTCCGGGAAAATCAGCCCCAGCATTTT. Translated: CASSFRENQPQHF.

The V call is TRBV19, the J call TRBJ1-2, with TRBD1 identical over 7 bases. V shed 6 bases, J shed 1 base, and the junction held 5 bases outside the gene matches. CDR3 length equals 14 residues. Germline loops: CDR1 LNHDA, CDR2 SQIVND (reference sequence). CDR3 residues: CASRWGTDNYGYTF. The CDR3 bases are TGTGCCAGTAGGTGGGGGACAGATAACTATGGCTACACCTTC.

Remarks on this clone: One junction end does not reproduce the germline sequence, and a read error may be involved. The genes are TRBV5-4 and TRBJ1-1; 9 bases are shared with TRBD1. This CDR3 contains 14 residues. In germline, CDR1 is SGHNT, CDR2 YYREEE (reference sequence). CDR3 in DNA: TGTGCCAGTAGCTTGGGGGGACAGGGCTATGAAGCTTTCTTT. This sequence encodes CASSLGGQGYEAFF.

The CDR3 region has the DNA TGTGCCAGCAGTTTTATAGGCGACAGAGGTTACAATCAGCCCCAGCATTTT. This encodes CASSFIGDRGYNQPQHF. The genes are TRBV28 and TRBJ1-5; the D gene is possibly TRBD1 (5 bases). The V end was cut by 3 bases, the J end by 3 bases, with 18 bases between. Germline CDR1 is MDHEN and CDR2 is SYDVKM. The CDR3 loop spans 17 amino acids. Based on the CDR3 plus reference TRBV28 and TRBJ1-5, the full variable domain is DVKVTQSSRYLVKRTGEKVFLECVQDMDHENMFWYRQDPGLGLRLIYFSYDVKMKEKGDIPEGYSVSREKKERFSLILESASTNQTSMYLCASSFIGDRGYNQPQHFGDGTRLSIL.

V gene TRBV29-1 combines with J gene TRBJ1-1; tentative D call: TRBD1 (5 bases). Germline V CDR1 and CDR2: SQVTM, ANQGSEA. This CDR3 comprises 13 residues. CDR3: CRPGGGEDTEAFF. For the CDR3, the DNA is TGCAGACCCGGCGGGGGGGAGGACACTGAAGCTTTCTTT.

The CDR3 loop reads CASSNRDREYGYTF. The CDR3 DNA reads as TGTGCCAGCAGTAACCGGGACAGGGAGTATGGCTACACCTTC. The chain links TRBV6-1 to TRBJ1-2, with TRBD1 matching over 9 bases. Germline V CDR1 and CDR2: MNHNS, SASEGT. CDR3 size: 14 residues. V was clipped by 5 bases and J by 5 bases; unmatched bases: 6.

J is TRBJ2-7 and V is TRBV27; D perhaps matches TRBD1 (6 bases). This CDR3 has 14 residues. With 0 bases removed from V and 4 bases from J, the gap between germline ends came to 10 bases. In germline, CDR1 is MNHEY, CDR2 SMNVEV (reference sequence). The CDR3: CASSLSTGPYEQYF. In nucleotides, the CDR3 is TGTGCCAGCAGTTTATCTACAGGGCCTTACGAGCAGTACTTC.

This clone has a single count. The V call is TRBV6-5, the J call TRBJ1-2, with 7 bases fitting TRBD1. The CDR3 spans 12 residues. Trimming at V came to 8 bases and at J to 5 bases, leaving 5 bases not matched to a gene. Germline V gene data show CDR1 as MNHEY and CDR2 as SVGAGI. Written as DNA, the CDR3 is TGTGCCAGCTTTGGGACAGATTATGGCTACACCTTC. Translating it yields CASFGTDYGYTF.

V and J are TRBV11-2 and TRBJ1-2; perhaps TRBD1 as D (6 bases). Germline CDR1 reads SGHAT; CDR2 reads FQNNGV. The V and J ends lost 5 bases and 4 bases respectively, with 14 bases between them. The CDR3 contains 14 residues. CDR3 in amino acids: CASSPGQQFYGYTF. The CDR3 DNA sequence: TGTGCCAGCAGCCCGGGACAACAGTTCTATGGCTACACCTTC.

The chain uses TRBV6-5 and TRBJ2-3; no firm D call. This CDR3 spans 14 amino acids. V was cut by 2 bases and J by 1 base, with 7 bases left in between. Germline V gene lookup returns CDR1 MNHEY and CDR2 SVGAGI. The CDR3 protein is CASSYIGGTDTQYF. In nucleotides, the CDR3 is TGTGCCAGCAGTTACATCGGAGGCACAGATACGCAGTATTTT.

On this clone: The junction and the germline gene differ at one end; a read error may be behind it. The identical CDR3 is also encoded by other nucleotide sequences in the sample. The V call is TRBV2, the J call TRBJ1-2, with D possibly matching TRBD1 (6 bases). This CDR3 spans 12 amino acids. The germline V gene encodes CDR1 SNHLY and CDR2 FYNNEI. The CDR3 DNA reads as TGCGCCAGCAACAGGGTTAAGGACGGCTACACCTTC. Amino acid sequence: CASNRVKDGYTF.

The chain joins TRBV30 to TRBJ1-1, with 7 bases fitting TRBD1. This CDR3 region has 15 residues. Trimming removed 5 bases from V and 1 base from J; junction bases left unmatched: 10. Germline V gene lookup returns CDR1 GTSNPN and CDR2 SVGIG (reference sequence). DNA of the CDR3: TGTGCCTGGGGAGGGACAGCCGTTGGGAACACTGAAGCTTTCTTT. Translation gives CAWGGTAVGNTEAFF.

The J gene is TRBJ1-5, the V gene TRBV19; D gene ambiguous. Germline loops: CDR1 LNHDA, CDR2 SQIVND (reference sequence). The CDR3 is 14 amino acids. Trimming removed 5 bases at V and 4 bases at J, with 12 bases between. The CDR3 is CASSPREGNQPQHF. As DNA, the CDR3 is TGTGCCAGTAGTCCTAGAGAGGGAAATCAGCCCCAGCATTTT.

This clone is a singleton in its sample. The chain uses TRBV27 and TRBJ2-7; the D is unclear. The CDR3 length is 13 residues. Germline V gives CDR1 MNHEY, CDR2 SMNVEV (reference sequence). V lost 6 bases to trimming and J lost 4 bases, with 13 bases between them. The DNA of the CDR3 is TGTGCCAGCAGCCCCGCTCTCGGTTACGAGCAGTACTTC. This gives the protein CASSPALGYEQYF.

The gene calls are TRBV4-1 and TRBJ1-5, with 10 positions matching TRBD1. The CDR3 is made up of 15 amino acids. With V trimmed by 8 bases and J by 7 bases, 11 bases remained unmatched. From germline, CDR1 is MGHRA and CDR2 YSYEKL. CDR3: CASGTPGQGTQPQHF. The DNA for the CDR3 is TGCGCCAGCGGAACACCGGGACAGGGGACCCAGCCCCAGCATTTT.

The V gene is TRBV4-3, the J gene TRBJ1-4; possible D gene TRBD1, 6 bases. The germline CDR1 and CDR2 sequences are LGHNA and YSLEER. V was cut by 1 base and J by 6 bases, with 12 bases left in between. CDR3 length equals 15 residues. In DNA form, the CDR3 reads TGCGCCAGCAGCCAAGGGGCAGGGGCAGATGAAAAACTGTTTTTT. This sequence encodes CASSQGAGADEKLFF.

This rearrangement joins TRBV27 to TRBJ1-4; TRBD1 aligns across 9 bases. Germline V gives CDR1 MNHEY, CDR2 SMNVEV (reference sequence). V lost 8 bases and J lost 7; bases outside the gene matches: 11. This CDR3 has 15 amino acids. The CDR3 is CASGSTQTGGEKLFF. The DNA for the CDR3 is TGTGCCAGCGGCTCTACACAGACAGGGGGTGAAAAACTGTTTTTT.

The chain has TRBV23-1 and TRBJ2-6; D gene uncertain. TRBV23-1 is reported as an ORF; its role is uncertain. Trimming took 1 base from V and 0 from J, leaving 10 bases between them. CDR3 length: 17 residues. The CDR3 bases are TGCGCCAGCAGTCAATTGGCCACCCGCTCTGGGGCCAACGTCCTGACTTTC. It encodes CASSQLATRSGANVLTF.

This clone came up once. The chain has TRBV6-4 and TRBJ2-3; TRBD2 agrees at 9 bases. From germline, CDR1 is MRHNA and CDR2 SNTAGT. V lost 7 bases, J lost 2 bases, and 7 bases stayed unmatched. CDR3 length: 15 residues. CDR3 residues: CASTKLAGSTDTQYF. In DNA form, the CDR3 reads TGTGCCAGCACCAAGCTAGCGGGGTCCACAGATACGCAGTATTTT.

This chain links TRBV5-6 with TRBJ1-1; no definite D call. Germline V gene data show CDR1 as SGHDT and CDR2 as YYEEEE. The CDR3 length is 14 residues. V was trimmed by 0 bases and J by 0 bases, leaving 6 bases between them. The CDR3 region has the DNA TGTGCCAGCAGCTTGGGCAGTTTGAACACTGAAGCTTTCTTT. This translates into CASSLGSLNTEAFF.

J is TRBJ2-1 and V is TRBV25-1; a weak D match, TRBD2 (6 bases). CDR3 length: 17 residues. From germline, CDR1 is MGHDK and CDR2 SYGVNS. V dropped 3 bases and J dropped 1 base, with 16 bases sitting between them. Here the CDR3 reads CASSDARGRLSYNEQFF. DNA for the CDR3: TGTGCCAGCAGTGACGCAAGAGGGAGGTTGTCCTACAATGAGCAGTTCTTC.

The chain carries TRBV14 and TRBJ2-5; possibly TRBD2 for D (5 bases). The germline CDR1 and CDR2 sequences are SGHDN and FVKESK. The CDR3 is 14 amino acids. The V gene lost 4 bases and the J gene lost 7 bases, with 16 bases spanning the gap. In DNA, the CDR3 is TGTGCCAGCAGCCTTCGTACTAGGAAAGCGACCCAGTACTTC. Its translation: CASSLRTRKATQYF. Together with reference TRBV14 and TRBJ2-5, the CDR3 gives the full variable domain: EAGVTQFPSHSVIEKGQTVTLRCDPISGHDNLYWYRRVMGKEIKFLLHFVKESKQDESGMPNNRFLAERTGGTYSTLKVQPAELEDSGVYFCASSLRTRKATQYFGPGTRLLVL.

The chain has TRBV4-1 and TRBJ2-1, with D possibly TRBD2 on 7 matching bases. CDR1 MGHRA and CDR2 YSYEKL come from the germline V gene. The ends were cut back, 1 base at V and 7 bases at J, with 17 bases in the middle. The CDR3 is 16 amino acids. CDR3 loop: CASSQGGGGPSNEQFF. CDR3 DNA: TGCGCCAGCAGCCAAGGGGGAGGGGGGCCTTCGAATGAGCAGTTCTTC.

The CDR3: CASSHGLAGNTDTQYF. CDR3 nucleotides: TGTGCCAGCAGTCACGGTCTAGCGGGGAACACAGATACGCAGTATTTT. The chain couples TRBV27 to TRBJ2-3, with 9 positions matching TRBD2. This CDR3 has 16 amino acids. J was trimmed by 2 bases and V by 5 bases; bases with no gene match: 8. CDR1 is MNHEY and CDR2 is SMNVEV in the germline V gene (reference sequence).

This chain links TRBV10-1 with TRBJ1-5, with D perhaps matching TRBD1 (6 bases). This CDR3 comprises 16 residues. V shed 3 bases and J shed 0 bases, with 12 bases lying between them. Germline CDR1 reads WNHNN; CDR2 reads SYGVQD (reference sequence). The CDR3 sequence: CASSDGTPYSNQPQHF. Written as DNA, the CDR3 is TGCGCCAGCAGTGATGGGACACCCTATAGCAATCAGCCCCAGCATTTT.